This entry is about one T cell receptor beta chain. No antigen is known for it. The CDR3 extends over 13 amino acids. V dropped 4 bases and J dropped 4 bases, with 10 bases sitting between them. Germline CDR1 reads SGHRS; CDR2 reads YFSETQ. Using its own MiXCR run on the 5' RACE reads, TCRdb lists one record per CDR3 protein. Of about 130,000 distinct CDR3 sequences in the sample, around 10% are singletons; the top ten hold less than 5%. This entry comes from a study of CD8 T cells in ankylosing spondylitis. Study results and limitations: Ankylosing spondylitis blood appeared to be characterized by a TCR beta motif of under 10 highly homologous variants. CD8+ disease-linked clones were present at relatively low frequencies in blood. Clones tied to disease were said to be significantly enriched in matched ankylosing spondylitis synovial fluid.

This sequence joins TRBV5-1 and TRBJ2-3; D might be TRBD1 (5 bases). The sample consisted of blood, either unsorted or a sorted T cell fraction (not recorded which). This sequence was found in a female donor with ankylosing spondylitis or in good health (not recorded which). The chain's CDR3 is CASSTFRADTQYF. The CDR3 DNA reads TGCGCCAGCAGCACCTTCAGGGCAGATACGCAGTATTTT.